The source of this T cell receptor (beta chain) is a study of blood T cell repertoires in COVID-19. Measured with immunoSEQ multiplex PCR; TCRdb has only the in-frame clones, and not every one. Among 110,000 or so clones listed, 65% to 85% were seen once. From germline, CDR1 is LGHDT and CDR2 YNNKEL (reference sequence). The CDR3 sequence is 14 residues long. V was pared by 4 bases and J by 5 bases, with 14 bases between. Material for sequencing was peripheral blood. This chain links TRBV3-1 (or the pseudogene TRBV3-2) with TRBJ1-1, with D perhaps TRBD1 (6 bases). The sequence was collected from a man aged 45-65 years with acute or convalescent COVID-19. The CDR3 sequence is CASSRFRGGTEAFF. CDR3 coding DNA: TGTGCCAGCAGCCGATTCAGGGGTGGGACTGAAGCTTTCTTT.